Presented here are 8 T cell receptor beta chains from one specimen sequenced in a study of shared clonotypes between healthy human individuals. Some clones are missing from TCRdb's copy, which holds only in-frame ones; the method was immunoSEQ multiplex PCR. Here the sample spans some 1,100,000 clones, around three quarters being singletons. The specimen sequenced was memory CD4+ T cells from PBMCs. Subset in this sample: CD45RA-negative fraction. The source of these receptors is a man aged 18 to 30 in good health. Some clones in this sample may be carry-over from other donors' samples.

In this sample, this clone turned up once. The chain has TRBV9 and TRBJ2-2; TRBD2 aligns across 10 bases. Germline CDR1 is SGDLS and CDR2 is YYNGEE. The CDR3 length is 17 residues. With V trimmed by 0 bases and J by 4 bases, 6 bases remained unmatched. The CDR3 DNA reads TGTGCCAGCAGCGTAGCCCTAGCGGGAGCGGGCACCGGGGAGCTGTTTTTT. Its protein product is CASSVALAGAGTGELFF.

A remark on this clone: This sample includes further DNA sequences coding for the same CDR3. This CDR3 reads CASSLEGTYEQYF. CDR3 sequence (DNA): TGCGCCAGCAGCTTGGAAGGAACCTACGAGCAGTACTTC. The rearrangement links TRBV5-1 to TRBJ2-7; D gene uncertain. Trimming removed 0 bases from V and 2 bases from J, with 6 bases in between. The length of the CDR3 is 13 residues. The germline gives CDR1 SGHRS, CDR2 YFSETQ.

The chain carries TRBV7-4 and TRBJ1-2; TRBD1 might be the D (5 bases). Trimming shortened V by 5 bases and J by 2 bases, and 15 bases separated the two germline ends. This CDR3 spans 15 amino acids. Looked up from germline, CDR1 is SGHVT and CDR2 is SQSDAQ. In nucleotides, the CDR3 is TGTGCCAGCAGCGTAGGCCAGGGCGTAAACTATGGCTACACCTTC. Amino acid sequence: CASSVGQGVNYGYTF.

V usage is TRBV28 and J usage is TRBJ2-3; possibly TRBD2 for D (6 bases). Trimming took 8 bases from V and 3 from J, leaving 21 bases between them. The CDR3 covers 16 residues. Per the germline V gene, CDR1 is MDHEN and CDR2 is SYDVKM. The CDR3 bases are TGTGCCAGCCCCCCCGGGGGACGAGGGGTAACAGATACGCAGTATTTT. This encodes CASPPGGRGVTDTQYF. The full variable domain, completed using reference TRBV28 and TRBJ2-3, is DVKVTQSSRYLVKRTGEKVFLECVQDMDHENMFWYRQDPGLGLRLIYFSYDVKMKEKGDIPEGYSVSREKKERFSLILESASTNQTSMYLCASPPGGRGVTDTQYFGPGTRLTVL.

The V call is TRBV27, the J call TRBJ2-4, with 7 bases lining up with TRBD2. The trim removed 5 bases at V and 2 bases at J, leaving 12 bases unmatched. The CDR3 loop spans 17 amino acids. CDR1 and CDR2 (germline): MNHEY, SMNVEV (reference sequence). The CDR3 nucleotides are TGTGCCAGCAGTCCCAGAGGGAGGGCTACGACCAAAAACATTCAGTACTTC. It is translated as CASSPRGRATTKNIQYF.

The rearrangement links TRBV7-9 to TRBJ2-3, with 9 bases aligning to TRBD1. Germline-derived CDR1 and CDR2 are SEHNR and FQNEAQ (reference sequence). Unmatched junction bases numbered 14, after V lost 6 bases and J lost 4 bases. The CDR3 has 17 amino acids. CDR3 amino acids: CASRARTQWTGADTQYF. CDR3 bases: TGTGCCAGCAGAGCCCGAACTCAATGGACAGGGGCAGATACGCAGTATTTT.

The chain links TRBV14 to TRBJ2-5; TRBD1 matches 7 bases. Germline values: CDR1 SGHDN, CDR2 FVKESK. The junction had 4 bases not matched to a gene; V was cut back by 0 bases and J by 0 bases. This CDR3 comprises 16 residues. In DNA, the CDR3 is TGTGCCAGCAGCCAAGAAAGGGGACAGAACCAAGAGACCCAGTACTTC. This gives the protein CASSQERGQNQETQYF.

The chain joins TRBV4-3 to TRBJ2-6; unclear D gene. The CDR3 contains 19 residues. Deletions cut 0 bases from V and 0 bases from J, with 15 bases between. Germline CDR1 reads LGHNA; CDR2 reads YSLEER. The CDR3 DNA reads TGCGCCAGCAGCCAAGAGCCCAGCATATTGTTCTCTGGGGCCAACGTCCTGACTTTC. Translated: CASSQEPSILFSGANVLTF.